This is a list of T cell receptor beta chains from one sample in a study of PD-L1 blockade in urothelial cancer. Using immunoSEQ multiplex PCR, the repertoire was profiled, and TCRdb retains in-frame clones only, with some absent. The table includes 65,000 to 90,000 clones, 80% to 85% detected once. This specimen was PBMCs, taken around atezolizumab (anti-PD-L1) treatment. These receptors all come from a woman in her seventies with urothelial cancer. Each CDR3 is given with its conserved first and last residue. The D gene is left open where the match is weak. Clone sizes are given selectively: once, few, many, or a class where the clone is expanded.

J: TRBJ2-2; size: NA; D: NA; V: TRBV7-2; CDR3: CASSLASGTGELFF; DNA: TGTGCCAGCAGCTTAGCTTCGGGAACCGGGGAGCTGTTTTTT
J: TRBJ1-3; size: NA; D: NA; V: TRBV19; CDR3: CASSLHSGGIGSGNTIYF; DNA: TGTGCCAGTAGTCTCCACAGCGGGGGAATCGGGTCTGGAAACACCATATATTTT
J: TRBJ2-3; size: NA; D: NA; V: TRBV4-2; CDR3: CASSQVLAGATDTQYF; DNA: TGTGCCAGCAGCCAAGTTCTCGCGGGGGCCACAGATACGCAGTATTTT
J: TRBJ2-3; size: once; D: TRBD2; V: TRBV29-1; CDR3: CSVGLAGGIKGGDTQYF; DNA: TGCAGCGTTGGCCTAGCGGGGGGGATCAAGGGGGGAGATACGCAGTATTTT
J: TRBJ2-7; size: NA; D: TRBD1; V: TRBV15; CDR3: CATSIRQGPYEQYF; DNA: TGTGCCACCAGCATAAGACAGGGCCCCTACGAGCAGTACTTC
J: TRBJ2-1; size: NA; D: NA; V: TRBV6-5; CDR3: CASSFLGVQRNEQFF; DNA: TGTGCCAGCAGCTTCCTCGGGGTTCAAAGAAATGAGCAGTTCTTC
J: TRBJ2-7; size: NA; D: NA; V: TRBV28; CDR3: CASSFRYNYYEQYF; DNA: TGTGCCAGCAGTTTTCGTTACAATTACTACGAGCAGTACTTC
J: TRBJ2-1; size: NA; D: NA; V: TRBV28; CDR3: CASSSGWGNNEQFF; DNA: TGTGCCAGCAGTTCCGGGTGGGGCAACAATGAGCAGTTCTTC
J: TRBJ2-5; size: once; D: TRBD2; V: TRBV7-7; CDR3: CASSLSPGLAVQETQYF; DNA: TGTGCCAGCAGCCTGTCTCCGGGACTAGCGGTCCAAGAGACCCAGTACTTC
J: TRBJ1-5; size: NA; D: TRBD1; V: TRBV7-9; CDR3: CASSSSAGGGHQPQHF; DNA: TGTGCCAGCAGCTCCAGCGCAGGGGGCGGGCATCAGCCCCAGCATTTT
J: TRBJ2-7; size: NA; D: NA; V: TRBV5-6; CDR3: CASSLGVGGDSYEQYF; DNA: TGTGCCAGCAGCTTGGGGGTCGGCGGGGACTCCTACGAGCAGTACTTC
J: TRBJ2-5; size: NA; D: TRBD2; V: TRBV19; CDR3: CASSGTSGDQETQYF; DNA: TGTGCCAGCTCTGGGACTAGCGGGGACCAAGAGACCCAGTACTTC
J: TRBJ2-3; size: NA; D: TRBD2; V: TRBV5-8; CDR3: CASSLGLAGATSTDTQYF; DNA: TGTGCCAGCAGCTTGGGACTAGCGGGAGCCACCTCCACAGATACGCAGTATTTT
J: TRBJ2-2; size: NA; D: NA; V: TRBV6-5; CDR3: CASSLRTSNTGELFF; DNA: TGTGCCAGCAGCTTACGTACATCGAACACCGGGGAGCTGTTTTTT
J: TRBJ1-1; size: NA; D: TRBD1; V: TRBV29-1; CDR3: CSVSTGAGTEAFF; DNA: TGCAGCGTCTCCACAGGGGCGGGCACTGAAGCTTTCTTT
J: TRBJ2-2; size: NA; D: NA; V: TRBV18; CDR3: CASSPGTHTGELFF; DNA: TGTGCCAGCTCACCAGGGACTCACACCGGGGAGCTGTTTTTT
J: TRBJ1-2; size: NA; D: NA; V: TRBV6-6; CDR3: CASTTPNYGYTF; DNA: TGTGCCAGCACGACACCTAACTATGGCTACACCTTC
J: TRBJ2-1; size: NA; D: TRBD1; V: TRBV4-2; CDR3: CASSPGQGVDNEQFF; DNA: TGTGCCAGCAGCCCTGGACAGGGGGTCGACAATGAGCAGTTCTTC
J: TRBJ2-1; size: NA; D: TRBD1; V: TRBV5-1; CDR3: CASSYRQGMGNEQFF; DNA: TGCGCCAGCAGCTACAGACAGGGGATGGGCAATGAGCAGTTCTTC
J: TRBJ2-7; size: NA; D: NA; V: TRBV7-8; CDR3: CASSLGQGGYEQYF; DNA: TGTGCCAGCAGCTTAGGGCAGGGGGGCTACGAGCAGTACTTC
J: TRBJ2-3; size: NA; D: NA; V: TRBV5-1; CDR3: CASSYNDRTDTQYF; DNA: TGCGCCAGCAGCTACAACGACAGAACGGATACGCAGTATTTT
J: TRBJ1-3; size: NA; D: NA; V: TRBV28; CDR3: CASSGSQGSGNTIYF; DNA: TGTGCCAGCAGTGGGTCACAGGGATCTGGAAACACCATATATTTT
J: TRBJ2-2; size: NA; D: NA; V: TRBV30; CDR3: CAWSVLPDFYTGELFF; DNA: TGTGCCTGGAGTGTACTTCCGGACTTCTACACCGGGGAGCTGTTTTTT
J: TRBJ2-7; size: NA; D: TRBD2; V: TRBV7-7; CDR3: CASSRGTSDEQYF; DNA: TGTGCCAGCAGCCGCGGGACTAGCGACGAGCAGTACTTC